These 5 T cell receptor beta chains share one sample of origin, sequenced in a study of control samples from healthy donors and cancer patients. Profiling relied on immunoSEQ multiplex PCR, and the TCRdb table lists in-frame clones only, not all of them. This table holds over 150,000 clones, 85% to 95% found once. The material sequenced was blood. All receptors derive from a man aged 30 to 45 in good health.

V and J are TRBV5-1 and TRBJ1-4; D gene unclear. Deletions cut 0 bases from V and 4 bases from J, with 7 bases between. The CDR3 loop spans 14 amino acids. The germline V gene encodes CDR1 SGHRS and CDR2 YFSETQ. This CDR3 reads CASSLEAGNEKLFF. The DNA of the CDR3 is TGCGCCAGCAGCTTGGAGGCGGGTAATGAAAAACTGTTTTTT.

This chain connects TRBV9 to TRBJ1-5, with D maybe TRBD1 (6 bases). V gave up 4 bases and J gave up 3 bases, with 11 bases separating them. The CDR3 runs to 14 residues. From germline, CDR1 is SGDLS and CDR2 YYNGEE. CDR3 DNA sequence: TGTGCCAGCAGCCCCGGGACAATCAATCAGCCCCAGCATTTT. Its protein is CASSPGTINQPQHF.

The chain uses TRBV7-9 and TRBJ2-3; tentatively, D is TRBD2 (5 bases). Trimming took 1 base from V and 2 from J, leaving 7 bases between them. Germline lookup yields CDR1 SEHNR and CDR2 FQNEAQ (reference sequence). This CDR3 region has 14 residues. CDR3 loop: CASSLGDYTDTQYF. CDR3 DNA: TGTGCCAGCAGCTTAGGTGACTACACAGATACGCAGTATTTT.

The chain couples TRBV9 to TRBJ1-1; D possibly corresponds to TRBD1 (5 bases). The CDR3 extends over 13 amino acids. Germline V gene lookup returns CDR1 SGDLS and CDR2 YYNGEE. Trimming took 4 bases from V and 2 from J, leaving 9 bases between them. CDR3 sequence: CASSRTGNTEAFF. In DNA form, the CDR3 reads TGTGCCAGCAGCCGAACAGGAAACACTGAAGCTTTCTTT. The whole variable domain, filled in from reference TRBV9 and TRBJ1-1, reads DSGVTQTPKHLITATGQRVTLRCSPRSGDLSVYWYQQSLDQGLQFLIQYYNGEERAKGNILERFSAQQFPDLHSELNLSSLELGDSALYFCASSRTGNTEAFFGQGTRLTVV.

V usage is TRBV7-8 and J usage is TRBJ1-1, with D maybe TRBD1 (5 bases). Germline V lookup: CDR1 SGHVS, CDR2 FQNEAQ. The V end lost 1 base, the J end lost 8 bases, and 11 bases lay between the germline ends. This CDR3 has 13 residues. The CDR3 reads CASSLVSREEAFF. The DNA of the CDR3 is TGTGCCAGCAGCTTAGTTTCCAGGGAAGAAGCTTTCTTT.